Presented here are 4 T cell receptor beta chains from one specimen sequenced in a study of blood T cell repertoires in COVID-19. Clones were read by immunoSEQ multiplex PCR, and TCRdb kept only the in-frame ones, dropping some. The repertoire holds some 150,000 clones, with 81% as singletons. The specimen was peripheral blood. All receptors derive from a woman aged 60-70 years with active or convalescent COVID-19.

The chain has TRBV19 and TRBJ2-2; D remains ambiguous. CDR1 and CDR2 from the germline V gene are LNHDA and SQIVND (reference sequence). The CDR3 runs 13 residues. V lost 8 bases and J lost 4, with 11 bases in between. Here the CDR3 DNA reads TGTGCCAGTGCGAATGTACCCACCGGGGAGCTGTTTTTT. Its protein product is CASANVPTGELFF.

This chain uses TRBV28 with TRBJ1-6; TRBD1 agrees at 8 bases. CDR3 length: 13 residues. From germline, CDR1 is MDHEN and CDR2 SYDVKM. J was trimmed by 10 bases and V by 8 bases; bases with no gene match: 7. CDR3: CASVDRGSSPLHF. The CDR3 DNA follows: TGTGCCAGCGTTGACAGGGGCAGCTCACCCCTCCACTTT. Full variable domain (rest looked up from reference TRBV28 and TRBJ1-6): DVKVTQSSRYLVKRTGEKVFLECVQDMDHENMFWYRQDPGLGLRLIYFSYDVKMKEKGDIPEGYSVSREKKERFSLILESASTNQTSMYLCASVDRGSSPLHFGNGTRLTVT.

The count of this clone is one. This chain connects TRBV11-2 to TRBJ1-2; the D is unclear. Trimming removed 3 bases at V and 2 bases at J, with 7 bases between. Germline assignment: CDR1 SGHAT and CDR2 FQNNGV. The CDR3 consists of 13 residues. CDR3 sequence (DNA): TGTGCCAGCAGCTTGGGCAGGAACTATGGCTACACCTTC. Protein: CASSLGRNYGYTF.

This clone was found a few times. This chain connects TRBV6-5 to TRBJ1-5, with D possibly being TRBD1 (5 bases). CDR1 and CDR2 (germline): MNHEY, SVGAGI. V lost 4 bases and J 7 bases, leaving 11 bases between the germline ends. The CDR3 is 13 amino acids. The CDR3 nucleotides read TGTGCCAGCAGTTCAGGGAGGGTACAGCCCCAGCATTTT. Amino acids: CASSSGRVQPQHF.